A selection of T cell receptor beta chains follows, all from one sample in a study of shared clonotypes between healthy human individuals. Using immunoSEQ multiplex PCR, the repertoire was profiled, and TCRdb retains in-frame clones only, with some absent. The sample records nearly 1 million clones, over 60% being singletons. Sequencing input: memory CD4+ T cells sorted from blood. The receptors originated from a man younger than 35 in good health. CDR3s include the opening cysteine and the closing phenylalanine or tryptophan. A D gene is named only where the DNA matches it firmly. The listing skips clone size in some rows; elsewhere it reads once, few, many or a size class.

V gene: TRBV15
J gene: TRBJ1-4
D gene: .
clone size: .
CDR3 DNA: TGTGCCACCAGCCCTGACCCTGGGTTTGACGAAAAACTGTTTTTT
CDR3 protein: CATSPDPGFDEKLFF

V gene: TRBV7-9
J gene: TRBJ1-4
D gene: TRBD1
clone size: once
CDR3 DNA: TGTGCCAGCAGCTCCCCCGGGACAGGGGTTGAAAAACTGTTTTTT
CDR3 protein: CASSSPGTGVEKLFF

V gene: TRBV7-2
J gene: TRBJ1-2
D gene: .
clone size: .
CDR3 DNA: TGTGCCAGCAGCTTAGTCTCAGGGGTTTATGGCTACACCTTC
CDR3 protein: CASSLVSGVYGYTF

V gene: TRBV28
J gene: TRBJ2-7
D gene: .
clone size: .
CDR3 DNA: TGTGCCAGCAGTTTCCGTGGTCCCGAGCAGTACTTC
CDR3 protein: CASSFRGPEQYF

V gene: TRBV11-2
J gene: TRBJ2-7
D gene: .
clone size: .
CDR3 DNA: TGTGCCAGCAGCTCCAGCAGGGGGGTGGGCGAGCAGTACTTC
CDR3 protein: CASSSSRGVGEQYF

V gene: TRBV6-1
J gene: TRBJ2-6
D gene: TRBD2
clone size: .
CDR3 DNA: TGTGCCAGCAGTGAACGCCGGCGGAGCGGGGGGTTCTCTGGGGCCAACGTCCTGACTTTC
CDR3 protein: CASSERRRSGGFSGANVLTF

V gene: TRBV28
J gene: TRBJ2-3
D gene: TRBD2
clone size: few
CDR3 DNA: TGTGCCAGCAGTGGGCGGGGGGGCACAGATACGCAGTATTTT
CDR3 protein: CASSGRGGTDTQYF

V gene: TRBV6-5
J gene: TRBJ2-4
D gene: TRBD1
clone size: .
CDR3 DNA: TGTGCCAGCAGTGCCCGTGGGCAGGGGGCTAACATTCAGTACTTC
CDR3 protein: CASSARGQGANIQYF

V gene: TRBV18
J gene: TRBJ1-1
D gene: .
clone size: few
CDR3 DNA: TGTGCCAGCTCCCCCCAACGGGGGATGACTGAAGCTTTCTTT
CDR3 protein: CASSPQRGMTEAFF

V gene: TRBV23-1
J gene: TRBJ1-2
D gene: .
clone size: .
CDR3 DNA: TGCGCCAGCAGTCAGGGGGATGGCTACACCTTC
CDR3 protein: CASSQGDGYTF

V gene: TRBV10-1
J gene: TRBJ2-7
D gene: .
clone size: .
CDR3 DNA: TGCGCCAGCAGTGATAGCGGGACAGGGTCCTACGAGCAGTACTTC
CDR3 protein: CASSDSGTGSYEQYF

V gene: TRBV9
J gene: TRBJ1-2
D gene: TRBD1
clone size: .
CDR3 DNA: TGTGCCAGCAGCCCCAGACAGGGGGGGGGTGGCTACACCTTC
CDR3 protein: CASSPRQGGGGYTF

V gene: TRBV2
J gene: TRBJ1-1
D gene: .
clone size: .
CDR3 DNA: TGTGCCAGCAGTGGCAGGGCCGGGAACACTGAAGCTTTCTTT
CDR3 protein: CASSGRAGNTEAFF

V gene: TRBV5-6
J gene: TRBJ2-7
D gene: .
clone size: .
CDR3 DNA: TGTGCCAGCAGCTTAGGCAGGGCCCTATCCTACGAGCAGTACTTC
CDR3 protein: CASSLGRALSYEQYF

V gene: TRBV25-1
J gene: TRBJ2-3
D gene: TRBD2
clone size: few
CDR3 DNA: TGTGCCAGCAGTGATTCGGGACTAGCGGGGGCAGATACGCAGTATTTT
CDR3 protein: CASSDSGLAGADTQYF

V gene: TRBV7-2
J gene: TRBJ2-1
D gene: .
clone size: many
CDR3 DNA: TGTGCCAGCAGCTTAATCGTGGGAGCTGGAACCAATGAGCAGTTCTTC
CDR3 protein: CASSLIVGAGTNEQFF

V gene: TRBV10-3
J gene: TRBJ2-7
D gene: .
clone size: few
CDR3 DNA: TGTGCCATCAGTGCGTCGAGGGGGAGTCTTGACGAGCAGTACTTC
CDR3 protein: CAISASRGSLDEQYF

V gene: TRBV7-9
J gene: TRBJ2-1
D gene: TRBD1
clone size: .
CDR3 DNA: TGTGCCAGCAGCTTCCAGGGACAGTACAATGAGCAGTTCTTC
CDR3 protein: CASSFQGQYNEQFF

V gene: TRBV7-9
J gene: TRBJ1-6
D gene: .
clone size: .
CDR3 DNA: TGTGCCAGCAGCTTAGGGGGGTCGTCAACAAGACCCCTCCACTTT
CDR3 protein: CASSLGGSSTRPLHF

V gene: TRBV9
J gene: TRBJ2-1
D gene: .
clone size: once
CDR3 DNA: TGTGCCAGCAGCGTAGGCCCCCGAGGGGGGGACAATGAGCAGTTCTTC
CDR3 protein: CASSVGPRGGDNEQFF

V gene: TRBV10-3
J gene: TRBJ1-2
D gene: TRBD1
clone size: .
CDR3 DNA: TGTGCCATCAGTGGGGGACAGGGGGTCTATGGCTACACCTTC
CDR3 protein: CAISGGQGVYGYTF

V gene: TRBV7-2
J gene: TRBJ2-7
D gene: TRBD2
clone size: .
CDR3 DNA: TGTGCCAGCAGCCCTCGGCGGGAGAGGTCTGCGAACGAGCAGTACTTC
CDR3 protein: CASSPRRERSANEQYF

V gene: TRBV2
J gene: TRBJ2-2
D gene: .
clone size: few
CDR3 DNA: TGTGCCAGCAGGCCGGTCGGAACCGGGGAGCTGTTTTTT
CDR3 protein: CASRPVGTGELFF

V gene: TRBV18
J gene: TRBJ1-3
D gene: .
clone size: .
CDR3 DNA: TGTGCCAGCTCACCACCCGCATCTTCTGGAAACACCATATATTTT
CDR3 protein: CASSPPASSGNTIYF

V gene: TRBV6-4
J gene: TRBJ1-5
D gene: TRBD1
clone size: once
CDR3 DNA: TGTGCCAGTATCTCCGGGACAGCTTCCAAGGTAGGGCAGCCCCAGCATTTT
CDR3 protein: CASISGTASKVGQPQHF

V gene: TRBV7-9
J gene: TRBJ2-2
D gene: TRBD2
clone size: .
CDR3 DNA: TGTGCCAGCAGCCCATTCGGTCTAGCGGGAGGTGGCACCGGGGAGCTGTTTTTT
CDR3 protein: CASSPFGLAGGGTGELFF

V gene: TRBV18
J gene: TRBJ1-1
D gene: .
clone size: many
CDR3 DNA: TGTGCCAGCTCACCACTACAGGCCATTGAAGCTTTCTTT
CDR3 protein: CASSPLQAIEAFF

V gene: TRBV18
J gene: TRBJ2-7
D gene: .
clone size: .
CDR3 DNA: TGTGCCAGCTCACCGGGCCAGAGCTACGAGCAGTACTTC
CDR3 protein: CASSPGQSYEQYF

V gene: TRBV5-4
J gene: TRBJ1-3
D gene: .
clone size: few
CDR3 DNA: TGTGCCAGCAGCGTGGGGGCTGATCGGAACACCATATATTTT
CDR3 protein: CASSVGADRNTIYF

V gene: TRBV11-2
J gene: TRBJ2-2
D gene: .
clone size: .
CDR3 DNA: TGTGCCAGCAGCTCCTCGGACAGAAACACCGGGGAGCTGTTTTTT
CDR3 protein: CASSSSDRNTGELFF

V gene: TRBV30
J gene: TRBJ2-5
D gene: TRBD2
clone size: once
CDR3 DNA: TGTGCCTGGGTGACTAGCGGGATGGGGACCCAGTACTTC
CDR3 protein: CAWVTSGMGTQYF

V gene: TRBV30
J gene: TRBJ1-5
D gene: TRBD1
clone size: many
CDR3 DNA: TGTGCATCAGATAGAGGGGGCTCTCAGCCCCAGCATTTT
CDR3 protein: CASDRGGSQPQHF

V gene: TRBV5-1
J gene: TRBJ1-4
D gene: .
clone size: .
CDR3 DNA: TGCGCCAGCAGCTTGGAGGGGCGCGATGAAAAACTGTTTTTT
CDR3 protein: CASSLEGRDEKLFF

V gene: TRBV29-1
J gene: TRBJ1-1
D gene: .
clone size: few
CDR3 DNA: TGCAGCGTTGAAGAGGCGCTTGAAGCTTTCTTT
CDR3 protein: CSVEEALEAFF

V gene: TRBV19
J gene: TRBJ1-5
D gene: TRBD1
clone size: .
CDR3 DNA: TGTGCCAGTAGTTCCACCGGGACAGGAAAGCCCCAGCATTTT
CDR3 protein: CASSSTGTGKPQHF

V gene: TRBV5-1
J gene: TRBJ1-6
D gene: TRBD1
clone size: few
CDR3 DNA: TGCGCCAGCAGCTCCCGACAGGGTGGCAATTCACCCCTCCACTTT
CDR3 protein: CASSSRQGGNSPLHF

V gene: TRBV7-9
J gene: TRBJ1-1
D gene: .
clone size: .
CDR3 DNA: TGTGCCAGCAGCTTAGAGGGCAGGGAGGCTGAAGCTTTCTTT
CDR3 protein: CASSLEGREAEAFF

V gene: TRBV6-5
J gene: TRBJ2-3
D gene: TRBD2
clone size: .
CDR3 DNA: TGTGCCAGCATTGCCCCTAGCGGGACATCAAATACGCAGTATTTT
CDR3 protein: CASIAPSGTSNTQYF

V gene: TRBV5-6
J gene: TRBJ2-1
D gene: .
clone size: .
CDR3 DNA: TGTGCCAGCGGCCTTCTCCATGAGCAGTTCTTC
CDR3 protein: CASGLLHEQFF

V gene: TRBV9
J gene: TRBJ2-2
D gene: TRBD2
clone size: .
CDR3 DNA: TGTGCCAGCAGCCCGGGACTAGCGGGAGGCCCCACCGGGGAGCTGTTTTTT
CDR3 protein: CASSPGLAGGPTGELFF

V gene: TRBV18
J gene: TRBJ2-7
D gene: TRBD1
clone size: few
CDR3 DNA: TGTGCCAGCTCACCCCTCGGCCCCGGGACAGATTCCTACGAGCAGTACTTC
CDR3 protein: CASSPLGPGTDSYEQYF

V gene: TRBV2
J gene: TRBJ2-2
D gene: .
clone size: few
CDR3 DNA: TGTGCCAGCTCGTTCCCGGGGGCGCAAATCGGGGAGCTGTTTTTT
CDR3 protein: CASSFPGAQIGELFF

V gene: TRBV6-1
J gene: TRBJ1-1
D gene: .
clone size: few
CDR3 DNA: TGTGCCAGCAGTGAAGCGGGAGTGAACACTGAAGCTTTCTTT
CDR3 protein: CASSEAGVNTEAFF

V gene: TRBV30
J gene: TRBJ1-1
D gene: .
clone size: .
CDR3 DNA: TGTGCCTGGAGTGCAGTGACTGCGAAAGCTTTCTTT
CDR3 protein: CAWSAVTAKAFF

V gene: TRBV4-1
J gene: TRBJ2-1
D gene: .
clone size: .
CDR3 DNA: TGCGCCAGCAGCCAAGAGGGAGAGGGTGGAGCCTATGAGCAGTTCTTC
CDR3 protein: CASSQEGEGGAYEQFF

V gene: TRBV10-2
J gene: TRBJ2-5
D gene: TRBD2
clone size: few
CDR3 DNA: TGCGCCAGCAGTGATGCGGGAGGGCCGACGGAGACCCAGTACTTC
CDR3 protein: CASSDAGGPTETQYF

V gene: TRBV18
J gene: TRBJ2-7
D gene: .
clone size: .
CDR3 DNA: TGTGCCAGCTCACGGCAGGGCTCCTACGAGCAGTACTTC
CDR3 protein: CASSRQGSYEQYF

V gene: TRBV9
J gene: TRBJ2-7
D gene: .
clone size: once
CDR3 DNA: TGTGCCAGCAGCGTTGCCGGGGCGGCCTACGAGCAGTACTTC
CDR3 protein: CASSVAGAAYEQYF

V gene: TRBV12-5
J gene: TRBJ1-5
D gene: TRBD1
clone size: .
CDR3 DNA: TGTGCTAGTGCCACGGGACAGGGAAGCAATCAGCCCCAGCATTTT
CDR3 protein: CASATGQGSNQPQHF

V gene: TRBV5-3
J gene: TRBJ2-5
D gene: TRBD2
clone size: .
CDR3 DNA: TGTGCCAGAAGCACCAGAGCGGGAAAATACCAAGAGACCCAGTACTTC
CDR3 protein: CARSTRAGKYQETQYF

V gene: TRBV2
J gene: TRBJ1-1
D gene: .
clone size: .
CDR3 DNA: TGTGCCAGCAGGGTACAGGAGTCCATGAACACTGAAGCTTTCTTT
CDR3 protein: CASRVQESMNTEAFF